Listed below are T cell receptor beta chains from one sample, sequenced in a study of T-cell memory formation after mild COVID-19. A single record per CDR3 protein comes from TCRdb applying MiXCR to the 5' RACE reads. The table shows hundreds of thousands of distinct CDR3 sequences, with more than 15% occurring only once. The specimen was PBMCs or a T cell subset sorted from them (not recorded which). The receptor source for this set is an adult woman who had mild COVID-19 (a few samples of this study predate the infection). Cell type and time point are not known. The CDR3 runs from the conserved cysteine through the conserved F or W. Clone size, where shown, is once, few, many, or a class for clones that have expanded.

-	TRBV2	CASTGDRGLDGYTF
-	TRBV12-3/TRBV12-4	CASSLASSSTDTQYF
-	TRBV6-5	CASSYSSGLAGGRAINYNEQFF
few	TRBV5-4	CASSFGTEYEQYF
-	TRBV2	CASRVTGFSYEQYF
-	TRBV12-3/TRBV12-4	CASSLEAWADEQYF
few	TRBV7-6	CASSFRLAGGLNNEQFF
-	TRBV19	CASSPNGGGGGTQYF
few	TRBV15	CATSRDWGPSGETQYF
few	TRBV7-3	CASSPPVPTEQFF
few	TRBV7-2	CASSLGSQGGSPLHF
-	TRBV7-8	CASSLPGQEAFF
few	TRBV7-3	CASSLMTSLTDTQYF
many	TRBV12-3/TRBV12-4	CASSPTRTSGRGNEQFF
many	TRBV12-3/TRBV12-4	CASSLNQAFF
many	TRBV28	CASSFQGTDTQYF
-	TRBV5-1	CASSFPSDQETQYF
many	TRBV6-5	CASSPGHRSYNSPLHF
-	TRBV20-1	CSADDPRAWDTQYF
-	TRBV7-2	CASSSPGAIAFYEQFF
-	TRBV19	CASSEQGALGTQYF
-	TRBV7-9	CASSQGLAEQETQYF
few	TRBV7-2	CASSQSRVRTEAFF
-	TRBV21-1	CASKGTVPYEQYF
-	TRBV29-1	CSVGGLAANEQFF
-	TRBV12-3/TRBV12-4	CASSLSVAGGTDTQYF
few	TRBV29-1	CSTFGVGTGSTYEQYF
-	TRBV7-9	CASSSSRTDLYGYTF
few	TRBV6-2/TRBV6-3	CASSLPGLLAKNIQYF
-	TRBV30	CAWSQGKAQYF
few	TRBV7-9	CASSSRLAGGPGETQYF
few	TRBV12-5	CASGFDTQYF
few	TRBV9	CASSFTTSLSYNEQFF